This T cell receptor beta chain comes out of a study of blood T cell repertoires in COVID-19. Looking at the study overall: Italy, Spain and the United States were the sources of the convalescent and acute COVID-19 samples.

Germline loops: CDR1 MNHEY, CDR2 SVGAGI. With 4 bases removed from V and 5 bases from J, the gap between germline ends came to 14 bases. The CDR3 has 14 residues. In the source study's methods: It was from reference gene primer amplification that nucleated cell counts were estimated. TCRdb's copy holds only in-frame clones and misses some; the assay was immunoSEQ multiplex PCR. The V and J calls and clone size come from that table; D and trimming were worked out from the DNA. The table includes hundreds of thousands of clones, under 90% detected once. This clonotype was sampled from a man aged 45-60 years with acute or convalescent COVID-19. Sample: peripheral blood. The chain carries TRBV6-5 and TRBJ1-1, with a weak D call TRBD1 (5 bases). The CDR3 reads CASSFAGGVTEAFF. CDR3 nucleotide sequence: TGTGCCAGCAGTTTCGCGGGGGGGGTTACTGAAGCTTTCTTT.